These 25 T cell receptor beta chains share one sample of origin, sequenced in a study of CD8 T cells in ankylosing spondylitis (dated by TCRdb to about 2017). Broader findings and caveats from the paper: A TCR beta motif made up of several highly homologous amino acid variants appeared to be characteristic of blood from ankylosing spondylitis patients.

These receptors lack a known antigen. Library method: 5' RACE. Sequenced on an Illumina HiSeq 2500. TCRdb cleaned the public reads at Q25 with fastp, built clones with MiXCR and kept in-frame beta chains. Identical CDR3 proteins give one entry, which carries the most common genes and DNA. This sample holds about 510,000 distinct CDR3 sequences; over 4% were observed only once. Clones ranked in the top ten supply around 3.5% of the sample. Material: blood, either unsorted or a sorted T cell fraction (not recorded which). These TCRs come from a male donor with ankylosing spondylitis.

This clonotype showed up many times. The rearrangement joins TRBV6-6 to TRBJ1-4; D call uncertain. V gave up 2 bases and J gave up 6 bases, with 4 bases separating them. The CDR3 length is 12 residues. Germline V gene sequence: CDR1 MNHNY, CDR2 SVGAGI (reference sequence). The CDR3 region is CASSYPDEKLFF. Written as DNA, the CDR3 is TGTGCCAGCAGTTACCCCGATGAAAAACTGTTTTTT.

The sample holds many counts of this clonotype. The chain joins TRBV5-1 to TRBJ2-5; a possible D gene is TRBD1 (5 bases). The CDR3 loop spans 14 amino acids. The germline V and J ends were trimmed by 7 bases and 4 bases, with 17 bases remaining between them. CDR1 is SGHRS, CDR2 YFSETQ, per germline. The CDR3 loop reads CASARQGSVETQYF. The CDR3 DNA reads TGCGCCAGCGCCAGGCAGGGCTCTGTAGAGACCCAGTACTTC.

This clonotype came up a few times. The DNA for the CDR3 is TGTGCCAGTAAAATAACAGGGGGCGGATCACCCACAGATACGCAGTATTTT. Translation: CASKITGGGSPTDTQYF. The chain combines TRBV19 with TRBJ2-3, with TRBD1 identical over 9 bases. V shed 7 bases, J shed 2 bases, and the junction held 13 bases outside the gene matches. The germline CDR1 and CDR2 sequences are LNHDA and SQIVND (reference sequence). The CDR3 spans 17 residues.

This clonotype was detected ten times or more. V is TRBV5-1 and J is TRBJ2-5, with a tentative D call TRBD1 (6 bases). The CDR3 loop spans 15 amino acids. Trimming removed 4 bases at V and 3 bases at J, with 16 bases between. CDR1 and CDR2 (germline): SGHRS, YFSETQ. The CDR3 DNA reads TGCGCCAGCAGCCCCTTGGGGGCGGATGAAGAGACCCAGTACTTC. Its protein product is CASSPLGADEETQYF.

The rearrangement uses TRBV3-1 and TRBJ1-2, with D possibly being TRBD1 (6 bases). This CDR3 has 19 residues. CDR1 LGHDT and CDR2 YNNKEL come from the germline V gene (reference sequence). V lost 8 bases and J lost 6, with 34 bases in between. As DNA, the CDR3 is TGTGCCAGCTCCAAACAGGTCCCTTGGACACAGGGAAGAAAGAATGGCTACACCTTC. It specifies CASSKQVPWTQGRKNGYTF.

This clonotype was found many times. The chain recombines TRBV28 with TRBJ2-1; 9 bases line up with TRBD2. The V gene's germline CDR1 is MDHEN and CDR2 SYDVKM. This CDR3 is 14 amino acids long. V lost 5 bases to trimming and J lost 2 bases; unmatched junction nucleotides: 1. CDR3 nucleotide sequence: TGTGCCAGCAGTGCTAGCGGGACCTACAATGAGCAGTTCTTC. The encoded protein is CASSASGTYNEQFF.

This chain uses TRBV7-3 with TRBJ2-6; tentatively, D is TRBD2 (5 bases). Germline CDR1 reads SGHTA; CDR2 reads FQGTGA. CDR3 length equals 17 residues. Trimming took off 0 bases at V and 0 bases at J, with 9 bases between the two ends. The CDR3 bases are TGTGCCAGCAGCTTAACCCGGGATTTCTCTGGGGCCAACGTCCTGACTTTC. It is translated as CASSLTRDFSGANVLTF. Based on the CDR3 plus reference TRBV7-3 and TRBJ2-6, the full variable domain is GAGVSQTPSNKVTEKGKYVELRCDPISGHTALYWYRQSLGQGPEFLIYFQGTGAADDSGLPNDRFFAVRPEGSVSTLKIQRTERGDSAVYLCASSLTRDFSGANVLTFGAGSRLTVL.

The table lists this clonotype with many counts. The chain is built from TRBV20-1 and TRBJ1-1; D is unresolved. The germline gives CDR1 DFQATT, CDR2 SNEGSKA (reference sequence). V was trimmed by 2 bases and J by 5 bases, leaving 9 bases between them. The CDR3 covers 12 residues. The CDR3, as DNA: TGCAGTGCTAGACCGGGCGAGACTGAAGCTTTCTTT. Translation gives CSARPGETEAFF.

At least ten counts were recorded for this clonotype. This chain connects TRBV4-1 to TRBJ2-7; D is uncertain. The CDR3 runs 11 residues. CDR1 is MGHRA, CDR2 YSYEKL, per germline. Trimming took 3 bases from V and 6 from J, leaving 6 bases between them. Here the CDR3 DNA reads TGCGCCAGCAGCCACGTAGGCGAGCAGTACTTC. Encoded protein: CASSHVGEQYF.

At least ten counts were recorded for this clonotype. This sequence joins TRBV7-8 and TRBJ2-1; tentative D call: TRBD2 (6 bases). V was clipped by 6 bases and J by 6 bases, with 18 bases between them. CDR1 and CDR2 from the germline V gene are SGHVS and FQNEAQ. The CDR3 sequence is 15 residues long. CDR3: CASRYTRTGVNEQFF. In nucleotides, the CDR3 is TGTGCCAGCAGATATACTCGGACGGGGGTCAATGAGCAGTTCTTC.

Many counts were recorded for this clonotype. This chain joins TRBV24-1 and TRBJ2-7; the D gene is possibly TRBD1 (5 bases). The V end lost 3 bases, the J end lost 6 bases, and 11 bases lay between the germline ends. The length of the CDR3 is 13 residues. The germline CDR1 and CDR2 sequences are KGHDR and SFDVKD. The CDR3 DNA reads TGTGCCACCAGTGATACCTCAGGGCCCGAGCAGTACTTC. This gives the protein CATSDTSGPEQYF.

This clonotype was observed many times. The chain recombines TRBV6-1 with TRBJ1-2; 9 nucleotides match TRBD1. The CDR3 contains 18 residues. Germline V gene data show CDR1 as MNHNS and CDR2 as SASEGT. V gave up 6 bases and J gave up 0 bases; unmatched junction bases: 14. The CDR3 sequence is CASSRTGATASSNYGYTF. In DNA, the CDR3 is TGTGCCAGCAGCAGGACAGGGGCGACAGCCTCATCTAACTATGGCTACACCTTC.

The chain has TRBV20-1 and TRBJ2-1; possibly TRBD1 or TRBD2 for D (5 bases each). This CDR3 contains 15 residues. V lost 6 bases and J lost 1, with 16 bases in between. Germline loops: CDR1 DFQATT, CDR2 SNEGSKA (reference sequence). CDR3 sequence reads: CSATTGTASYNEQFF. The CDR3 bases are TGCAGTGCGACTACCGGGACGGCATCCTACAATGAGCAGTTCTTC.

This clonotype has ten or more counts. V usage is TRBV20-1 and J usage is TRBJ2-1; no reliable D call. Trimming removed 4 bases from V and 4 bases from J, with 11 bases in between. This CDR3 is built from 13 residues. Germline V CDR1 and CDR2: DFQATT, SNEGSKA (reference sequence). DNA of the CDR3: TGCAGTGCTAAAGGTTACCTGTACAATGAGCAGTTCTTC. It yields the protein CSAKGYLYNEQFF.

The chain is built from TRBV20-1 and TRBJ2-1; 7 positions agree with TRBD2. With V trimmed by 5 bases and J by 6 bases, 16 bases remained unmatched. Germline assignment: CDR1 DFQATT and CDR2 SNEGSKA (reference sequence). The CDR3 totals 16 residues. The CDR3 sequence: CSAYLVERGKINEQFF. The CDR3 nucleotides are TGCAGTGCTTATTTGGTCGAGCGGGGAAAAATCAATGAGCAGTTCTTC.

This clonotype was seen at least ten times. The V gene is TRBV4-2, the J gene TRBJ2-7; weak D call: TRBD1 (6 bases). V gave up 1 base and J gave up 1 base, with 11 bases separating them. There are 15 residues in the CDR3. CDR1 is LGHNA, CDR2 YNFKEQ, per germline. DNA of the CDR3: TGTGCCAGCAGCCAAGCTACACAGGGTTCCTACGAGCAGTACTTC. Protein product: CASSQATQGSYEQYF.

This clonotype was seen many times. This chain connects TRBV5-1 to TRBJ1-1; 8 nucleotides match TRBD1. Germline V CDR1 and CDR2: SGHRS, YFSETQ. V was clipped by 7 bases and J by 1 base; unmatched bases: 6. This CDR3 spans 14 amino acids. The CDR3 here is CASGSGGANTEAFF. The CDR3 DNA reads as TGCGCCAGCGGATCAGGGGGCGCGAACACTGAAGCTTTCTTT.

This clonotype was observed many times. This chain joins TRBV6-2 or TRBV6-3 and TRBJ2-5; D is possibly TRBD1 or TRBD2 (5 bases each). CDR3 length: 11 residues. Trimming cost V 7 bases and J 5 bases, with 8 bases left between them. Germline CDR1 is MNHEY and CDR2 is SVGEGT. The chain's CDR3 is CASTRGETQYF. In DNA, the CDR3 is TGTGCCAGCACCCGGGGCGAGACCCAGTACTTC.

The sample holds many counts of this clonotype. CDR3 nucleotides: TGCGCCAGCAGCCAATTCAGCGGGGGGGCCTCAGATACGCAGTATTTT. Translating it yields CASSQFSGGASDTQYF. The chain recombines TRBV4-3 with TRBJ2-3; 10 nucleotides line up with TRBD2. Germline loops: CDR1 LGHNA, CDR2 YSLEER. The trim removed 2 bases at V and 4 bases at J, leaving 6 bases unmatched. The CDR3 runs 16 residues.

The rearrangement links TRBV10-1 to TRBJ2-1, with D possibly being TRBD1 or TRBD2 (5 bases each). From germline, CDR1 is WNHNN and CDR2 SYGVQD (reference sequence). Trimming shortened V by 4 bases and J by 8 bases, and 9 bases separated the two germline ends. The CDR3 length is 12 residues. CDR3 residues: CASSAGRDEQFF. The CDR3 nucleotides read TGCGCCAGCAGTGCAGGGAGAGATGAGCAGTTCTTC.

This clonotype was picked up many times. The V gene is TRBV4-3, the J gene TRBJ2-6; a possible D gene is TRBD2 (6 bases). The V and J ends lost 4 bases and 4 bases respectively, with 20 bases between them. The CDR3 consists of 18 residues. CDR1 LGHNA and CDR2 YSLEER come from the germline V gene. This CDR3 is CASSPGDSRFRGANVLTF. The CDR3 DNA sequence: TGCGCCAGCAGCCCCGGGGACTCACGGTTCAGGGGGGCCAACGTCCTGACTTTC.

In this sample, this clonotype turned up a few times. The CDR3 DNA sequence: TGTGCCAGCTCCATGAGCGAGACATCACCCCTCCACTTT. This sequence encodes CASSMSETSPLHF. The J gene is TRBJ1-6, the V gene TRBV2; D unresolved. Germline V CDR1 and CDR2: SNHLY, FYNNEI. CDR3 size: 13 residues. With 8 bases removed from V and 10 bases from J, the gap between germline ends came to 15 bases.

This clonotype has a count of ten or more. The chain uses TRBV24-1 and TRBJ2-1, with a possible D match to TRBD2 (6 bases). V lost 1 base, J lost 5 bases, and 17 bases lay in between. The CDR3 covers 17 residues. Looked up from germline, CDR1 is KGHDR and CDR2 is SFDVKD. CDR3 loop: CATSDFGDGGWNNEQFF. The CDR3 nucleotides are TGTGCCACCAGTGATTTTGGGGATGGAGGGTGGAACAATGAGCAGTTCTTC.

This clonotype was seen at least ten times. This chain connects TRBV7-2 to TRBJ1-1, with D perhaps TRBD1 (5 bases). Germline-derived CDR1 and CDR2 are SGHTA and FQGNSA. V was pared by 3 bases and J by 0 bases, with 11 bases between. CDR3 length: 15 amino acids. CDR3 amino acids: CASSFWWGMNTEAFF. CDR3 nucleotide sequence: TGTGCCAGCAGCTTTTGGTGGGGCATGAACACTGAAGCTTTCTTT.

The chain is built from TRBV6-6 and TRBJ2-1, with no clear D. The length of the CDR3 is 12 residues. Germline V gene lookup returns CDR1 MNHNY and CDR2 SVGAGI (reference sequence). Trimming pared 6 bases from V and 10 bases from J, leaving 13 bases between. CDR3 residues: CASRIKVGEQFF. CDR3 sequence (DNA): TGTGCCAGCAGAATAAAAGTAGGAGAGCAGTTCTTC.